The present TCR beta chain was sequenced within a study of blood T cell repertoires in COVID-19. Study details: T cells, B-cell-depleted T cells, or PBMCs supplied cDNA or gDNA.

The germline gives CDR1 SNHLY, CDR2 FYNNEI. The CDR3 loop spans 14 amino acids. V lost 3 bases and J 6 bases, leaving 12 bases between the germline ends. The age range of participants was about 18 to 95 years, with residence in about 25 US areas. In the original analysis: Estimation of nucleated cell counts relied on the amplification of reference gene primers. Profiling relied on immunoSEQ multiplex PCR, and the TCRdb table lists in-frame clones only, not all of them. Clone size and the V and J calls come from that table; the DNA yielded D and trimming. This table has 350,000 to 400,000 clones, roughly nine tenths appearing once.

The sequence was obtained from a woman between 35 and 50 years old who had been exposed to COVID-19. Sequencing was performed on PBMCs or T cells enriched from blood (not recorded which). The chain is built from TRBV2 and TRBJ2-1; D is ambiguous. DNA of the CDR3: TGTGCCAGCAGTGATGCTAGGCAGTCCAATGAGCAGTTCTTC. It yields the protein CASSDARQSNEQFF.